One and the same sample provided the 19 T cell receptor beta chains below, sequenced in a study of T cell changes during pregnancy in multiple sclerosis. Repertoires were generated with immunoSEQ multiplex PCR, while TCRdb's copy carries only in-frame clones and drops some. In the table there are under 75,000 clones, about 93% of which are singletons. The sequences come from CD4+ T cells from peripheral blood mononuclear cells, collected after pregnancy. The receptors here all came from a female donor with multiple sclerosis, enrolled in a pregnancy study.

V and J are TRBV10-3 and TRBJ2-3; 14 bases are a match to TRBD2. Germline-derived CDR1 and CDR2 are ENHRY and SYGVKD. There are 16 residues in the CDR3. The junction had 4 bases not matched to a gene; V was cut back by 8 bases and J by 0 bases. The CDR3 nucleotides read TGTGCCATCGGGACTAGCGGGAGATCTAGCACAGATACGCAGTATTTT. Protein: CAIGTSGRSSTDTQYF.

The chain carries TRBV2 and TRBJ1-4; D gene ambiguous. The CDR3 runs 13 residues. Germline V gene sequence: CDR1 SNHLY, CDR2 FYNNEI. Deletions cut 9 bases from V and 1 base from J, with 9 bases between. CDR3 sequence: CASVLGTNEKLFF. The CDR3 nucleotides read TGTGCCAGTGTGCTAGGAACTAATGAAAAACTGTTTTTT.

The chain is built from TRBV4-1 and TRBJ2-5, with 15 positions matching TRBD2. Trimming removed 4 bases from V and 0 bases from J; junction bases left unmatched: 9. The CDR3 extends over 19 amino acids. The germline V gene encodes CDR1 MGHRA and CDR2 YSYEKL. The CDR3 is CASSLTGTSGGPYQETQYF. CDR3 DNA: TGCGCCAGCAGCCTGACCGGGACTAGCGGGGGGCCCTACCAAGAGACCCAGTACTTC.

The CDR3 sequence: CASSLWTEGEQYF. The CDR3 coding sequence is TGTGCCAGCAGCTTGTGGACAGAAGGCGAGCAGTACTTC. The chain is built from TRBV11-3 and TRBJ2-7; D might be TRBD1 (6 bases). The CDR3 covers 13 residues. Looked up from germline, CDR1 is SGHNT and CDR2 is YENEEA. V was pared by 3 bases and J by 6 bases, with 12 bases between.

The rearrangement joins TRBV11-2 to TRBJ2-7; 11 bases are shared with TRBD2. There are 17 residues in the CDR3. The trim removed 0 bases at V and 2 bases at J, leaving 6 bases unmatched. The germline CDR1 and CDR2 sequences are SGHAT and FQNNGV. CDR3 DNA: TGTGCCAGCAGCTTAGACCTGCTAGCGGGGGGCACCTACGAGCAGTACTTC. It encodes CASSLDLLAGGTYEQYF.

The CDR3 loop is CASSIIVPGTGSSYNSPLHF. The CDR3 nucleotides are TGTGCCAGTAGTATCATTGTTCCCGGGACAGGGAGCTCCTATAATTCACCCCTCCACTTT. The V and J genes are TRBV19 and TRBJ1-6; the match to TRBD1 covers 9 bases. Trimming removed 3 bases from V and 0 bases from J; junction bases left unmatched: 12. The length of the CDR3 is 20 residues. In germline, CDR1 is LNHDA, CDR2 SQIVND (reference sequence).

The rearrangement joins TRBV19 to TRBJ2-7, with D possibly matching TRBD1 (6 bases). CDR1 LNHDA and CDR2 SQIVND come from the germline V gene (reference sequence). Trimming shortened V by 7 bases and J by 5 bases, and 9 bases separated the two germline ends. The CDR3 spans 11 residues. This CDR3 is CASTYRDEQYF. In nucleotides, the CDR3 is TGTGCCAGTACCTACAGGGACGAGCAGTACTTC.

The V gene is TRBV2, the J gene TRBJ2-7, with D perhaps matching TRBD1 (6 bases). V was trimmed by 1 base and J by 1 base, leaving 14 bases between them. The CDR3 extends over 16 amino acids. Germline CDR1 is SNHLY and CDR2 is FYNNEI. CDR3 sequence: CASSEESPGTSYEQYF. CDR3 nucleotides: TGTGCCAGCAGTGAAGAGTCTCCCGGGACATCCTACGAGCAGTACTTC.

This sequence joins TRBV28 and TRBJ1-2, with TRBD1 as a possible D gene (5 bases). CDR1 is MDHEN, CDR2 SYDVKM, per germline. The CDR3 contains 14 residues. Trimming removed 3 bases at V and 3 bases at J, with 11 bases between. CDR3 amino acids: CASSLEGTYYGYTF. As DNA, the CDR3 is TGTGCCAGCAGTTTGGAGGGGACCTACTATGGCTACACCTTC.

The sample holds a few counts of this clone. The chain is built from TRBV29-1 and TRBJ1-1; D is perhaps TRBD1 (6 bases). Deletions cut 4 bases from V and 2 bases from J, with 8 bases between. This CDR3 is built from 12 residues. Per germline, CDR1 SQVTM and CDR2 ANQGSEA. This chain's CDR3 is CSVVGGNTEAFF. The CDR3 region has the DNA TGCAGCGTTGTAGGGGGAAACACTGAAGCTTTCTTT. The full variable domain, in which reference TRBV29-1 and TRBJ1-1 provide the parts outside the CDR3, is SAVISQKPSRDICQRGTSLTIQCQVDSQVTMMFWYRQQPGQSLTLIATANQGSEATYESGFVIDKFPISRPNLTFSTLTVSNMSPEDSSIYLCSVVGGNTEAFFGQGTRLTVV.

This clone was detected once. The rearrangement uses TRBV5-1 and TRBJ1-1; D is unresolved. The germline V gene encodes CDR1 SGHRS and CDR2 YFSETQ. This CDR3 has 13 amino acids. Trimming cost V 3 bases and J 6 bases, with 12 bases left between them. The CDR3 sequence is CASSSGTFAEAFF. In DNA, the CDR3 is TGCGCCAGCAGCTCTGGCACATTCGCTGAAGCTTTCTTT.

This rearrangement joins TRBV14 to TRBJ2-3, with TRBD2 matching 7 bases. Unmatched junction bases numbered 6, after V lost 2 bases and J lost 4 bases. Germline loops: CDR1 SGHDN, CDR2 FVKESK. The CDR3 sequence is 15 residues long. CDR3 DNA: TGTGCCAGCAGCCAATTAGGGGCGGGAGCAGATACGCAGTATTTT. Translation gives CASSQLGAGADTQYF.

The chain joins TRBV6-1 to TRBJ1-1, with a possible D match to TRBD1 (5 bases). The CDR3 runs 14 residues. The V gene's germline CDR1 is MNHNS and CDR2 SASEGT. Trimming stripped 11 bases from V and 5 bases from J, with 21 bases between. The DNA of the CDR3 is TGTGCCGTACAACAGGTCGCGAGTGGTACTGAAGCTTTCTTT. Encoded protein: CAVQQVASGTEAFF.

The chain recombines TRBV18 with TRBJ2-1; TRBD2 matches at 16 bases. Losses at the gene ends were 3 bases for V and 9 bases for J; bases not matched to a gene: 5. CDR3 length: 16 residues. CDR1 and CDR2 from the germline V gene are KGHSH and LQKENI. The CDR3 DNA follows: TGTGCCAGCTCACCGGGACTAGCGGGAGGGCAAGTTGAGCAGTTCTTC. Its protein is CASSPGLAGGQVEQFF.

The V gene is TRBV28, the J gene TRBJ1-2, with 8 bases identical to TRBD1. Germline V gives CDR1 MDHEN, CDR2 SYDVKM. This CDR3 is built from 14 residues. Germline trimming cut 5 bases from V and 4 bases from J; bases unmatched to any gene: 6. Written as DNA, the CDR3 is TGTGCCAGCAGTACGGACAGGGTCTCCTATGGCTACACCTTC. This gives the protein CASSTDRVSYGYTF.

This clone was counted a few times. V gene TRBV30 combines with J gene TRBJ1-1; 9 bases are shared with TRBD1. The CDR3 is made up of 13 amino acids. Germline CDR1 is GTSNPN and CDR2 is SVGIG (reference sequence). V shed 6 bases and J 11 bases; nucleotides not matched to a gene: 13. CDR3: CACIYRGRIPAFF. CDR3 bases: TGTGCCTGCATTTACAGGGGGCGGATTCCGGCTTTCTTT.

This chain joins TRBV18 and TRBJ2-1; D is possibly TRBD2 (6 bases). CDR1 KGHSH and CDR2 LQKENI come from the germline V gene. V lost 0 bases and J lost 4, with 13 bases in between. This CDR3 contains 16 residues. The CDR3 DNA reads as TGTGCCAGCTCACCACCGGGGGACTTCTCATACAATGAGCAGTTCTTC. The encoded protein is CASSPPGDFSYNEQFF.

V usage is TRBV5-1 and J usage is TRBJ2-2; the match to TRBD1 covers 11 bases. Germline assignment: CDR1 SGHRS and CDR2 YFSETQ. The CDR3 spans 16 residues. V shed 2 bases and J 6 bases; nucleotides not matched to a gene: 6. The CDR3 region has the DNA TGCGCCAGCAGCTTAAGGACAGGGGGCGACGCCGGGGAGCTGTTTTTT. Its translation: CASSLRTGGDAGELFF.

The rearrangement joins TRBV6-4 to TRBJ2-1, with a weak D call TRBD2 (6 bases). V shed 6 bases and J shed 4 bases, with 10 bases lying between them. Germline CDR1 is MRHNA and CDR2 is SNTAGT. The CDR3 length is 13 residues. This CDR3 reads CASRGEAYNEQFF. The CDR3 DNA sequence: TGTGCCAGCAGGGGGGAGGCTTACAATGAGCAGTTCTTC.